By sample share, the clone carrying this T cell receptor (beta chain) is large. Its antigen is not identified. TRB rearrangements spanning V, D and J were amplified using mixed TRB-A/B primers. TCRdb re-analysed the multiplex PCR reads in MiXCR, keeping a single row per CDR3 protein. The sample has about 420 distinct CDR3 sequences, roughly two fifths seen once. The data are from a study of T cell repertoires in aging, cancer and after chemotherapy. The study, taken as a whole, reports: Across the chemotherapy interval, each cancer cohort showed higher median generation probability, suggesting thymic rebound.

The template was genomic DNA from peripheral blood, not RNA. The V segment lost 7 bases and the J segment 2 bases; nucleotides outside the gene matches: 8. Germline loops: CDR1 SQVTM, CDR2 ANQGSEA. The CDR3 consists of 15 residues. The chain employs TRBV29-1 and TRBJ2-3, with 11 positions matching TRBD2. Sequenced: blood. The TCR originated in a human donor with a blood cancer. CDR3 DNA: TGCAGCGCCAAGGGACTAGCGGCCTTCACAGATACGCAGTATTTT. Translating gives CSAKGLAAFTDTQYF.